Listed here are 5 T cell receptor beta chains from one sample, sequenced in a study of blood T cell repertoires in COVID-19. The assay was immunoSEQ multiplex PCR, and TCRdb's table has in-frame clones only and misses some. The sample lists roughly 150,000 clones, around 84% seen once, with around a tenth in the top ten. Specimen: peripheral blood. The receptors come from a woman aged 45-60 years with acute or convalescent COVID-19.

This CDR3 is CAISESGGSNTEAFF. DNA for the CDR3: TGTGCCATCAGTGAGTCGGGGGGATCGAACACTGAAGCTTTCTTT. The V call is TRBV10-3, the J call TRBJ1-1; tentatively, D is TRBD1 (5 bases). This CDR3 spans 15 amino acids. Trimming removed 0 bases at V and 1 base at J, with 9 bases between. Germline CDR1 is ENHRY and CDR2 is SYGVKD.

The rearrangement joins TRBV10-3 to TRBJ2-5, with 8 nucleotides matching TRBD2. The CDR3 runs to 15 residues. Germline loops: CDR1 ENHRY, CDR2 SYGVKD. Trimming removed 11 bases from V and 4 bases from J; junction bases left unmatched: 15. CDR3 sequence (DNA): TGTGCCTCCCTGGCTAGCGGGTTAGACGGAGAGACCCAGTACTTC. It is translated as CASLASGLDGETQYF.

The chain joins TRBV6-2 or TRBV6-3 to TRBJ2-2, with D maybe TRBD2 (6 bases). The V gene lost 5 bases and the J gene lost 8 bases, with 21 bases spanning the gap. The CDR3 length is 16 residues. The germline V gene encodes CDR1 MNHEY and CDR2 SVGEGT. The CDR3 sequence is CASSNSGELPMGELFF. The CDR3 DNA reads TGTGCCAGCAGTAATTCGGGGGAGCTGCCAATGGGGGAGCTGTTTTTT.

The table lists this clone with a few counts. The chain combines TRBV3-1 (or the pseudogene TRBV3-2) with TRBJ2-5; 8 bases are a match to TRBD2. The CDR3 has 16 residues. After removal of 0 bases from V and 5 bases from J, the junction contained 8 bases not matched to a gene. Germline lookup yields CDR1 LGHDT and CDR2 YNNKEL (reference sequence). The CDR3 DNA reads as TGTGCCAGCAGCCAAGATCGTTGGGCGGGAGGCGAGACCCAGTACTTC. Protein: CASSQDRWAGGETQYF.

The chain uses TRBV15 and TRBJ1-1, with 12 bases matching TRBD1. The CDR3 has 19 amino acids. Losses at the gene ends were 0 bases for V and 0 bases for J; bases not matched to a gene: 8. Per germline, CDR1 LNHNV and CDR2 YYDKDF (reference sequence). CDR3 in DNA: TGTGCCACCAGCAGAGATGCGGGGACAGGGGGCCTCATGAACACTGAAGCTTTCTTT. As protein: CATSRDAGTGGLMNTEAFF.